The next 30 T cell receptor beta chains were all read from a single sample in a study of T cell responses to AZD1222 COVID-19 vaccine. The assay was immunoSEQ multiplex PCR, and TCRdb's table has in-frame clones only and misses some. The sample consists of approximately 120,000 clones, over 75% of them appearing once. The material sequenced was peripheral blood, taken on day 0 of AZD1222 vaccination. Receptors originate from an adult in good health.

This clone occurred once. The V gene is TRBV6-5, the J gene TRBJ1-5; D gene ambiguous. From germline, CDR1 is MNHEY and CDR2 SVGAGI. CDR3 length equals 13 residues. Between the trimmed V and J ends, which lost 7 bases and 7 bases, there was a span of 14 bases. Here the CDR3 DNA reads TGTGCCAGCACGTCTCTACGGGGACAGCCCCAGCATTTT. This gives the protein CASTSLRGQPQHF.

This chain joins TRBV3-1 (or the pseudogene TRBV3-2) and TRBJ1-1, with D maybe TRBD1 (6 bases). CDR3 size: 13 residues. The germline gives CDR1 LGHDT, CDR2 YNNKEL (reference sequence). Between the trimmed V and J ends, which lost 7 bases and 5 bases, there was a span of 14 bases. The chain's CDR3 is CASKITGRTEAFF. For the CDR3, the DNA is TGTGCCAGCAAAATAACAGGGAGGACTGAAGCTTTCTTT.

The V and J genes are TRBV2 and TRBJ1-2; weak D call: TRBD1 (6 bases). The ends were cut back, 5 bases at V and 2 bases at J, with 12 bases in the middle. The CDR3 is made up of 14 amino acids. Germline lookup yields CDR1 SNHLY and CDR2 FYNNEI. CDR3 in DNA: TGTGCCAGCAGTCCGGGGGGGCTCAACTATGGCTACACCTTC. As protein: CASSPGGLNYGYTF.

This clone came up a few times. The rearrangement joins TRBV3-1 (or the pseudogene TRBV3-2) to TRBJ2-2; the D gene is possibly TRBD1 (6 bases). The V end lost 8 bases, the J end lost 4 bases, and 8 bases lay between the germline ends. The CDR3 is made up of 12 amino acids. The germline V gene has CDR1 LGHDT and CDR2 YNNKEL (reference sequence). As DNA, the CDR3 is TGTGCCAGCGGGGGCATCACCGGGGAGCTGTTTTTT. Its translation: CASGGITGELFF.

This clone occurred many times. This sequence joins TRBV19 and TRBJ1-2; TRBD1 aligns across 7 bases. This CDR3 has 12 residues. V shed 1 base, J shed 8 bases, and the junction held 1 base outside the gene matches. Per germline, CDR1 LNHDA and CDR2 SQIVND (reference sequence). The chain's CDR3 is CASSIGQGGYTF. In DNA form, the CDR3 reads TGTGCCAGTAGTATAGGACAGGGCGGCTACACCTTC.

J is TRBJ1-2 and V is TRBV19; no firm D call. V gave up 3 bases and J gave up 6 bases, with 14 bases separating them. CDR1 and CDR2 from the germline V gene are LNHDA and SQIVND (reference sequence). This CDR3 has 14 residues. DNA for the CDR3: TGTGCCAGTAGTATCATAGGAGCCGGGGATGGCTACACCTTC. This gives the protein CASSIIGAGDGYTF.

The chain employs TRBV10-1 and TRBJ1-5, with TRBD1 matching over 10 bases. Germline lookup yields CDR1 WNHNN and CDR2 SYGVQD (reference sequence). The CDR3 runs to 16 residues. V lost 2 bases to trimming and J lost 7 bases; unmatched junction nucleotides: 8. The chain's CDR3 is CASSEGRQGARQPQHF. Here the CDR3 DNA reads TGCGCCAGCAGTGAGGGAAGACAGGGGGCACGGCAGCCCCAGCATTTT.

The V call is TRBV11-2, the J call TRBJ2-5, with 9 bases fitting TRBD1. This CDR3 has 16 amino acids. Germline V gene data show CDR1 as SGHAT and CDR2 as FQNNGV. The ends lost 5 bases at V and 2 bases at J; junction bases unmatched: 9. The CDR3 bases are TGTGCCAGCAGCGCCGGGACAGGGAGTTTGCAAGAGACCCAGTACTTC. Protein: CASSAGTGSLQETQYF. Combining the CDR3 with reference TRBV11-2 and TRBJ2-5 gives the whole variable domain EAGVAQSPRYKIIEKRQSVAFWCNPISGHATLYWYQQILGQGPKLLIQFQNNGVVDDSQLPKDRFSAERLKGVDSTLKIQPAKLEDSAVYLCASSAGTGSLQETQYFGPGTRLLVL.

The rearrangement links TRBV3-1 (or the pseudogene TRBV3-2) to TRBJ1-2, with D possibly TRBD1 on 6 matching bases. The CDR3 contains 14 residues. Germline V lookup: CDR1 LGHDT, CDR2 YNNKEL (reference sequence). V was clipped by 1 base and J by 4 bases, with 10 bases between them. Here the CDR3 reads CASSQAGTTYGYTF. The CDR3, as DNA: TGTGCCAGCAGCCAAGCTGGGACAACCTATGGCTACACCTTC.

The chain combines TRBV19 with TRBJ1-5, with 8 bases matching TRBD1. V dropped 7 bases and J dropped 6; count of bases not matched to a gene: 11. The CDR3 has 15 residues. Per germline, CDR1 LNHDA and CDR2 SQIVND (reference sequence). The CDR3 sequence: CASTVLGQGGQPQHF. As DNA, the CDR3 is TGTGCCAGTACCGTGTTAGGACAGGGAGGTCAGCCCCAGCATTTT.

The J gene is TRBJ1-5, the V gene TRBV6-2 or TRBV6-3, with D perhaps matching TRBD1 (5 bases). Germline V gene data show CDR1 as MNHEY and CDR2 as SVGEGT. Trimming shortened V by 5 bases and J by 0 bases, and 11 bases separated the two germline ends. The CDR3 loop spans 15 amino acids. The CDR3 is CASSRGTDSNQPQHF. The CDR3 region has the DNA TGTGCCAGCAGTAGAGGGACGGATAGCAATCAGCCCCAGCATTTT.

The gene calls are TRBV27 and TRBJ1-4; D may be TRBD1 (6 bases). The germline CDR1 and CDR2 sequences are MNHEY and SMNVEV (reference sequence). The CDR3 covers 13 residues. V gave up 6 bases and J gave up 5 bases, with 10 bases separating them. CDR3 amino acids: CASSRTGNEKLFF. The CDR3 region has the DNA TGTGCCAGCAGCCGCACAGGGAATGAAAAACTGTTTTTT.

A few counts support this clone. V gene TRBV15 combines with J gene TRBJ1-4, with unresolved D. Germline values: CDR1 LNHNV, CDR2 YYDKDF (reference sequence). The CDR3 covers 12 residues. With 0 bases removed from V and 10 bases from J, the gap between germline ends came to 6 bases. As DNA, the CDR3 is TGTGCCACCAGCAGAGACGGAGGAAAACTGTTTTTT. Translation gives CATSRDGGKLFF.

The gene calls are TRBV19 and TRBJ2-3, with a weak D call TRBD1 (6 bases). Germline-derived CDR1 and CDR2 are LNHDA and SQIVND (reference sequence). V was shortened by 5 bases and J by 0 bases, with 12 bases between the two germline ends. The CDR3 consists of 15 residues. CDR3 DNA sequence: TGTGCCAGTAGTCGGACAGTAACTAGCACAGATACGCAGTATTTT. This gives the protein CASSRTVTSTDTQYF.

This rearrangement joins TRBV28 to TRBJ2-1; 11 bases fit TRBD2. The germline gives CDR1 MDHEN, CDR2 SYDVKM. The J segment lost 3 bases and the V segment lost 5 bases, leaving 9 bases of the junction unmatched. The CDR3 is 17 residues long. In DNA form, the CDR3 reads TGTGCCAGCAGTCTACCCGTAGCGGGAGGGTACTACAATGAGCAGTTCTTC. This encodes CASSLPVAGGYYNEQFF.

The genes are TRBV19 and TRBJ1-5; the D gene is possibly TRBD1 (6 bases). CDR1 is LNHDA and CDR2 is SQIVND in the germline V gene (reference sequence). Trimming left V 1 base short and J 0 bases short, with 16 bases between. This CDR3 spans 18 amino acids. The CDR3: CASSIAGRGLPSNQPQHF. In DNA form, the CDR3 reads TGTGCCAGTAGTATAGCCGGCAGGGGCCTCCCTAGCAATCAGCCCCAGCATTTT. The variable domain in full, with the rest retrieved from reference TRBV19 and TRBJ1-5, is DGGITQSPKYLFRKEGQNVTLSCEQNLNHDAMYWYRQDPGQGLRLIYYSQIVNDFQKGDIAEGYSVSREKKESFPLTVTSAQKNPTAFYLCASSIAGRGLPSNQPQHFGDGTRLSIL.

This clone appeared a single time. The chain combines TRBV7-9 with TRBJ1-3; D possibly corresponds to TRBD1 (6 bases). V was trimmed by 4 bases and J by 2 bases, leaving 15 bases between them. The CDR3 runs to 16 residues. Germline loops: CDR1 SEHNR, CDR2 FQNEAQ (reference sequence). CDR3 protein: CASSSTGSLAGNTIYF. The CDR3 coding sequence is TGTGCCAGCAGCTCCACAGGGTCGCTTGCTGGAAACACCATATATTTT.

The V and J genes are TRBV6-1 and TRBJ1-2; D is unclear. V lost 2 bases and J lost 4, with 11 bases in between. The CDR3 contains 14 residues. Germline CDR1 reads MNHNS; CDR2 reads SASEGT. CDR3 protein: CASSEIWVIYGYTF. The CDR3 DNA follows: TGTGCCAGCAGTGAAATCTGGGTTATCTATGGCTACACCTTC.

The chain combines TRBV28 with TRBJ1-2; TRBD1 aligns across 7 bases. Germline CDR1 MDHEN, CDR2 SYDVKM. V shed 6 bases, J shed 1 base, and the junction held 8 bases outside the gene matches. There are 15 residues in the CDR3. The CDR3 DNA sequence: TGTGCCAGCAGAACCGGACAGGTCAATAACTATGGCTACACCTTC. This codes for CASRTGQVNNYGYTF.

The gene calls are TRBV19 and TRBJ2-2, with 11 bases lining up with TRBD2. The CDR3 consists of 17 residues. CDR1 is LNHDA and CDR2 is SQIVND in the germline V gene (reference sequence). Trimming at V came to 2 bases and at J to 4 bases, leaving 6 bases not matched to a gene. The CDR3 sequence: CASSISFSGGATGELFF. The CDR3 DNA follows: TGTGCCAGTAGTATATCTTTTAGCGGGGGGGCCACCGGGGAGCTGTTTTTT.

V and J are TRBV5-1 and TRBJ2-7; 7 bases match TRBD1. Germline values: CDR1 SGHRS, CDR2 YFSETQ. The CDR3 covers 15 residues. V trimming: 4 bases; J trimming: 0 bases; junction bases outside the gene matches: 7. The chain's CDR3 is CASSDPGTASYEQYF. The CDR3 region has the DNA TGCGCCAGCAGCGACCCGGGGACAGCCTCCTACGAGCAGTACTTC.

The chain is built from TRBV28 and TRBJ1-2, with 9 nucleotides matching TRBD1. The junction had 7 bases not matched to a gene; V was cut back by 6 bases and J by 8 bases. The CDR3 runs to 13 residues. Germline CDR1 and CDR2: MDHEN and SYDVKM. The CDR3 DNA sequence: TGTGCCAGCAGGTTTCGACAGGGGGAAGGCTACACCTTC. It specifies CASRFRQGEGYTF.

CDR3 sequence: CASSVGGIRGNEQFF. In DNA form, the CDR3 reads TGTGCCAGCAGCGTAGGGGGTATTCGGGGGAATGAGCAGTTCTTC. The genes are TRBV9 and TRBJ2-1, with D maybe TRBD2 (6 bases). This CDR3 contains 15 residues. The V end was cut by 0 bases, the J end by 7 bases, with 14 bases between. Germline V gene lookup returns CDR1 SGDLS and CDR2 YYNGEE.

The V and J genes are TRBV11-3 and TRBJ1-2; D may be TRBD1 (6 bases). The CDR3 is 13 amino acids. Trimming shortened V by 0 bases and J by 7 bases, and 9 bases separated the two germline ends. Looked up from germline, CDR1 is SGHNT and CDR2 is YENEEA. In DNA, the CDR3 is TGTGCCAGCAGCTTAGAACAGGGAATTGGCTACACCTTC. Its translation: CASSLEQGIGYTF.

The V and J genes are TRBV19 and TRBJ1-5, with 8 bases identical to TRBD1. CDR3 size: 22 residues. Germline CDR1 and CDR2: LNHDA and SQIVND (reference sequence). Trimming took 1 base from V and 1 from J; bases not matched to a gene: 21. The CDR3: CASSIARQGMSQGFGSNQPQHF. The CDR3 region has the DNA TGTGCCAGTAGTATAGCCCGACAGGGGATGAGCCAGGGGTTTGGGAGCAATCAGCCCCAGCATTTT.

The chain has TRBV7-9 and TRBJ1-6, with D maybe TRBD1 (5 bases). With 0 bases removed from V and 13 bases from J, the gap between germline ends came to 10 bases. This CDR3 has 13 residues. CDR1 SEHNR and CDR2 FQNEAQ come from the germline V gene (reference sequence). The CDR3 DNA reads as TGTGCCAGCAGCTTAGCGGGGGAATCGCCCCTCCACTTT. Protein: CASSLAGESPLHF.

The chain couples TRBV10-2 to TRBJ2-1; D is ambiguous. The length of the CDR3 is 13 residues. Germline CDR1 is WSHSY and CDR2 is SAAADI. V dropped 0 bases and J dropped 4 bases, with 4 bases sitting between them. The CDR3 nucleotides are TGCGCCAGCAGTGAGTCCGGTTACAATGAGCAGTTCTTC. Protein sequence: CASSESGYNEQFF.

This clone was recorded once. The chain employs TRBV6-5 and TRBJ2-2, with no clear D. The CDR3 spans 13 residues. Trimming pared 5 bases from V and 1 base from J, leaving 5 bases between. The germline CDR1 and CDR2 sequences are MNHEY and SVGAGI. The CDR3, as DNA: TGTGCCAGCAGTCGCGGGAACACCGGGGAGCTGTTTTTT. Residues: CASSRGNTGELFF.

This chain joins TRBV6-6 and TRBJ1-5, with D perhaps TRBD1 (5 bases). Trimming shortened V by 5 bases and J by 8 bases, and 25 bases separated the two germline ends. This CDR3 is 17 amino acids long. Germline values: CDR1 MNHNY, CDR2 SVGAGI (reference sequence). CDR3 nucleotides: TGTGCCAGCAGTCCTCGAGCCGGGACTCATTCAATCAAGCCCCAGCATTTT. Amino acid sequence: CASSPRAGTHSIKPQHF.

CDR3 sequence: CASSFAGATYEQYF. CDR3 sequence (DNA): TGTGCCAGCAGTTTTGCAGGGGCCACCTACGAGCAGTACTTC. The chain joins TRBV27 to TRBJ2-7; D is possibly TRBD1 (6 bases). The CDR3 contains 14 residues. V lost 3 bases to trimming and J lost 2 bases, with 11 bases between them. Germline values: CDR1 MNHEY, CDR2 SMNVEV (reference sequence).